Listed below are T cell receptor beta chains from one sample, sequenced in a study of T cell repertoires in cytomegalovirus infection. In TCRdb, the reads were re-called with MiXCR into one record per CDR3 protein. Of roughly 600,000 distinct CDR3 sequences in the sample, 24% are singletons; the top ten hold 8%. Material: CD8+ T cells from PBMCs. The receptors here all came from a human donor in good health (CMV status not recorded). Some clones in this sample may be carry-over from other donors' samples. Both conserved end residues are part of each CDR3. A D gene is named only where the DNA matches it firmly. Rows may omit the clone size; those that give it use once, few, many or a size class.

j_call	clone_size	v_call	d_call	cdr3_nt	cdr3_aa
TRBJ2-2	many	TRBV28	-	TGTGCCAGCAGTTTAACTCTAGCAAGCACCGGGGAGCTGTTTTTT	CASSLTLASTGELFF
TRBJ2-3	few	TRBV20-1	-	TGCAGTGCCCAGACGGGAGATACGCAGTATTTT	CSAQTGDTQYF
TRBJ1-5	many	TRBV28	TRBD1	TGTGCCAGCAGACCCGGACAGGACCGATGGAATCAGCCCCAGCATTTT	CASRPGQDRWNQPQHF
TRBJ2-1	-	TRBV28	TRBD1	TGTGCCAGCAGTTCCGCTCGCCAGGGACAGGGGGCTATTAATGAGCAGTTCTTC	CASSSARQGQGAINEQFF
TRBJ2-3	-	TRBV14	-	TGTGCCAGCAGCCCACTTAGGAATTCCCCGGGCACAGATACGCAGTATTTT	CASSPLRNSPGTDTQYF
TRBJ1-1	-	TRBV4-1	-	TGCGCCAGCAGCCACCGGTTAGAGGGCACTGAAGCTTTCTTT	CASSHRLEGTEAFF
TRBJ2-1	many	TRBV10-3	TRBD2	TGTGCCATCAGTGAAGCTAGCGGGGGGGCCGTCGTTGAGCAGTTCTTC	CAISEASGGAVVEQFF
TRBJ1-1	many	TRBV12-3/TRBV12-4	-	TGTGCCAGCAAGGACGCTGTGGCCACTGAAGCTTTCTTT	CASKDAVATEAFF
TRBJ1-1	-	TRBV6-5	-	TGTGCCAGCAGTTACTCGCACAGAATGAACACTGAAGCTTTCTTT	CASSYSHRMNTEAFF
TRBJ1-1	few	TRBV27	TRBD1	TGTGCCAGCACGACCGGGACAGGGGGCACTGAAGCTTTCTTT	CASTTGTGGTEAFF
TRBJ2-5	-	TRBV29-1	-	TGCAGCGTTGAAGCTGGCGAGACCCAGTACTTC	CSVEAGETQYF
TRBJ1-2	-	TRBV29-1	-	TGCAGCGTTGTGGGCGTTTACGGCTACACCTTC	CSVVGVYGYTF
TRBJ1-1	-	TRBV27	-	TGTGCCAGCAGCCGCCCGTTGGGCAGGAACACTGAAGCTTTCTTT	CASSRPLGRNTEAFF
TRBJ2-2	few	TRBV7-9	TRBD2	TGTGCCAGCAGTTACCTCCCCACGCGGGGGGGCCAAGCCGGGGAGCTGTTTTTT	CASSYLPTRGGQAGELFF
TRBJ2-5	few	TRBV25-1	TRBD1	TGTGCCAGCAGTGCCCGACAGGGGGCCCGTGAAGAGACCCAGTACTTC	CASSARQGAREETQYF
TRBJ1-1	few	TRBV25-1	TRBD1	TGTGCCAGCAGGGGACAGGGAAGCACTGAAGCTTTCTTT	CASRGQGSTEAFF
TRBJ2-2	-	TRBV14	-	TGTGCCAGCAGCCTAGATACTAGCCAGCCCGGGGAGCTGCTTTTT	CASSLDTSQPGELLF
TRBJ2-7	-	TRBV7-9	-	TGTGCCAGCAGACGGGATGAGCAGTACTTC	CASRRDEQYF
TRBJ1-1	few	TRBV6-5	-	TGTGCCAGCAGTTCCTACAGGGCGGGGGGCACTGAAGCTTTCTTT	CASSSYRAGGTEAFF
TRBJ1-3	few	TRBV28	-	TGTGCCAGCAGTCTTGGAATGGGAAACACCATATATTTT	CASSLGMGNTIYF
TRBJ1-2	few	TRBV4-1	-	TGCGCCAGCAGCCGACAATCGACAGGATCTGGAGGCTACACCTTC	CASSRQSTGSGGYTF
TRBJ2-1	-	TRBV6-2/TRBV6-3	-	TGTGCCAGCAGTTGGGACCTGGGGAATGAGCAGTTCTTC	CASSWDLGNEQFF
TRBJ2-2	-	TRBV2	-	TGTGCCAGCAGTGTCTTTGAACAGCTGAACACCGGGGAGCTGTTTTTT	CASSVFEQLNTGELFF
TRBJ2-4	few	TRBV5-5	-	TGTGCCAGCAGCCCGGAGGGGGGGGAAACCAAAAACATTCAGTACTTC	CASSPEGGETKNIQYF
TRBJ2-7	-	TRBV25-1	TRBD1	TGTGCCAGCCGCCCCGGGGGGACAGGGAAAGGGCAGTACTTC	CASRPGGTGKGQYF
TRBJ2-5	many	TRBV7-8	-	TGTGCCAGCAGCTTACTCGGTATGACCGCTCAAGAGACCCAGTACTTC	CASSLLGMTAQETQYF
TRBJ2-1	-	TRBV12-3/TRBV12-4	-	TGTGTCAGCAGTTACGAGCCGGCGCAGAATGAGCAGTTCTTC	CVSSYEPAQNEQFF
TRBJ2-4	-	TRBV12-3/TRBV12-4	-	TGTGCCAGCAGCCTTCTCAAAGGGCGGTGGAACATTCAGTACTTC	CASSLLKGRWNIQYF
TRBJ1-2	few	TRBV20-1	TRBD1	TGCAGTGCTAGAGAAGTGGTGGTGACAGGGGTCTATGGCTACACCTTC	CSAREVVVTGVYGYTF
TRBJ2-1	-	TRBV24-1	-	TGTGCCACCAGTGTGGGAGAAACCAATGAGCAGTTCTTC	CATSVGETNEQFF
TRBJ2-1	-	TRBV9	-	TGTGCCAGCAGCGTAGGGGACGCACCCAATGAGCAGTTCTTC	CASSVGDAPNEQFF
TRBJ1-4	many	TRBV7-2	-	TGTGCCAGCAGCTTAGGAGGGAAAGGGGAAAAACTGTTTTTT	CASSLGGKGEKLFF
TRBJ2-1	few	TRBV20-1	-	TGCAGTGCTAGAGATCTGGTTGAGGACAGAGTATACAATGAGCAGTTCTTC	CSARDLVEDRVYNEQFF
TRBJ2-1	-	TRBV4-1	TRBD2	TGCGCCAGCAGCCCGCTCGGGACTAGCGGGAAGAATGAGCAGTTCTTC	CASSPLGTSGKNEQFF
TRBJ2-1	-	TRBV6-5	TRBD2	TGTGCCAGCAGTTACTCGAGAGTTGCGGGGGGGAGCTCCTACAATGAGCAGTTCTTC	CASSYSRVAGGSSYNEQFF
TRBJ2-2	few	TRBV20-1	TRBD2	TGCAGTGCCTCCCCCGGGACTATGAACACCGGGGAGCTGTTTTTT	CSASPGTMNTGELFF
TRBJ1-1	-	TRBV6-2/TRBV6-3	-	TGTGCCAGCAGTTTCCGGGGTTTTAACACTGAAGCTTTCTTT	CASSFRGFNTEAFF
TRBJ2-1	few	TRBV4-1	-	TGCGCCAGCAGCCAAGTGGTTGGGGTTTCAGACAATGAGCAGTTCTTC	CASSQVVGVSDNEQFF
TRBJ1-3	few	TRBV4-1	-	TGCGCCAGCAGCCAAGATGGAATACCCGACTCTGGAAACACCATATATTTT	CASSQDGIPDSGNTIYF
TRBJ1-2	-	TRBV2	TRBD1	TGTGGAAGGGTGCCTGAGACAGGGGTGGATGGCTACACCTTC	CGRVPETGVDGYTF
TRBJ2-2	many	TRBV7-9	TRBD2	TGTGCCAGCAGCTCGACTAGCGGTACCGGGGAGCTGTTTTTT	CASSSTSGTGELFF
TRBJ1-3	-	TRBV7-9	-	TGTGCCAGCAGCTTGGGTGGACGGATCCCCGGAAACACCATATATTTT	CASSLGGRIPGNTIYF
TRBJ2-1	-	TRBV9	-	TGTGCCAGCAGCCCCTACAAGGGGTGGGACCACAATGAGCAGTTCTTC	CASSPYKGWDHNEQFF
TRBJ1-1	many	TRBV10-1	-	TGCGCCAGCACCCCTGGACCGAACACTGAAGCTTTCTTT	CASTPGPNTEAFF
TRBJ2-1	many	TRBV6-6	TRBD1	TGTGCCAGCAAACAGGGGTTCAATGAGCAGTTCTTC	CASKQGFNEQFF
TRBJ2-2	many	TRBV6-2/TRBV6-3	TRBD1	TGTGCCAGCAGTGAACGAGGACAGGACGCGAACACCGGGGAGCTGTTTTTT	CASSERGQDANTGELFF
TRBJ2-5	many	TRBV7-4	-	TGTGCCAGCAGACGCCCCGGGGGCCAAGAGACCCAGTACTTC	CASRRPGGQETQYF
TRBJ2-5	once	TRBV7-9	-	TGTGCCAGCAGCCCGGGACGCTACGGCTCAAAGACCCAGTACTTC	CASSPGRYGSKTQYF
TRBJ1-1	-	TRBV11-2	-	TGTGCCAGCAACTATGGGGGTGAAGCTTTCTTT	CASNYGGEAFF
TRBJ2-1	-	TRBV4-1	-	TGCGCCAGCAGCCCCACAGGAGGGACGGTCAATGAGCAGTTCTTC	CASSPTGGTVNEQFF
TRBJ2-7	few	TRBV5-6	-	TGTGCCAGCAGCCCGGGCGGACACTCCTACGAGCAGTACTTC	CASSPGGHSYEQYF
TRBJ2-5	many	TRBV12-3/TRBV12-4	-	TGTGCCAGCGGCGGGGTGAGAGAGACCCAGTACTTC	CASGGVRETQYF
TRBJ2-3	many	TRBV7-2	-	TGTGCCAGCATACCAGATAGACGAGAAACAGGGTACTCAGATACGCAGTATTTT	CASIPDRRETGYSDTQYF
TRBJ1-5	-	TRBV20-1	TRBD1	TGCAGTGCTTTCTCCGGGACAGGGAGGATGCAGAACCAGCCCCAGCATTTT	CSAFSGTGRMQNQPQHF